These 28 T cell receptor beta chains originate from one sample sequenced in a study of preoperative IRX-2 immunotherapy in early breast cancer. TCRdb's table, derived via immunoSEQ multiplex PCR, lists solely in-frame clones and lacks some. The sample has 75,000 to 100,000 clones; about nine tenths are singletons. This sample's treatment: preoperative locoregional IRX-2 cytokine immunotherapy. This specimen consisted of tumor tissue, obtained after IRX-2 immunotherapy. These receptors were obtained from a human donor with breast cancer.

This clone was seen a few times. This chain links TRBV19 with TRBJ2-5; D may be TRBD1 or TRBD2 (5 bases each). The CDR3 is made up of 15 amino acids. Per germline, CDR1 LNHDA and CDR2 SQIVND (reference sequence). The V end was cut by 5 bases, the J end by 2 bases, with 15 bases between. CDR3 amino acids: CASSLGYRRQETQYF. The CDR3 nucleotides are TGTGCCAGTAGTCTGGGCTACAGGAGGCAAGAGACCCAGTACTTC. The complete variable domain, with remaining parts taken from reference TRBV19 and TRBJ2-5, reads DGGITQSPKYLFRKEGQNVTLSCEQNLNHDAMYWYRQDPGQGLRLIYYSQIVNDFQKGDIAEGYSVSREKKESFPLTVTSAQKNPTAFYLCASSLGYRRQETQYFGPGTRLLVL.

The chain employs TRBV28 and TRBJ1-5; D might be TRBD1 (5 bases). The V end lost 5 bases, the J end lost 2 bases, and 16 bases lay between the germline ends. CDR3 length: 16 residues. In germline, CDR1 is MDHEN, CDR2 SYDVKM. The CDR3 region is CASSAYRLIGNQPQHF. The CDR3 DNA sequence: TGTGCCAGCAGTGCCTACAGGTTAATCGGCAATCAGCCCCAGCATTTT.

The chain uses TRBV18 and TRBJ2-7, with D possibly being TRBD2 (6 bases). The CDR3 totals 14 residues. Trimming left V 6 bases short and J 6 bases short, with 18 bases between. The germline V gene encodes CDR1 KGHSH and CDR2 LQKENI. This CDR3 is CASSGPGAPSEQYF. The CDR3 DNA follows: TGTGCCAGCTCTGGACCGGGAGCCCCCTCCGAGCAGTACTTC.

The rearrangement joins TRBV28 to TRBJ1-1; TRBD1 agrees at 9 bases. Unmatched junction bases numbered 7, after V lost 1 base and J lost 1 base. The CDR3 extends over 17 amino acids. The germline V gene has CDR1 MDHEN and CDR2 SYDVKM. As DNA, the CDR3 is TGTGCCAGCAGTTTATTCCAAACAGGGGGCGGGAACACTGAAGCTTTCTTT. The encoded protein is CASSLFQTGGGNTEAFF.

J is TRBJ1-1 and V is TRBV5-1; D may be TRBD1 (6 bases). Trimming cost V 4 bases and J 0 bases, with 13 bases left between them. The germline V gene has CDR1 SGHRS and CDR2 YFSETQ. CDR3 size: 15 residues. The CDR3: CASSLLTGMNTEAFF. In nucleotides, the CDR3 is TGCGCCAGCAGCCTTCTCACAGGGATGAACACTGAAGCTTTCTTT.

The chain combines TRBV25-1 with TRBJ1-5; 7 positions match TRBD1. Germline CDR1 and CDR2: MGHDK and SYGVNS. J gave up 0 bases and V 5 bases, and 4 bases lay outside the gene matches. The CDR3 has 15 residues. The CDR3 region is CASSYGQDSNQPQHF. CDR3 coding DNA: TGTGCCAGCAGTTACGGACAGGATAGCAATCAGCCCCAGCATTTT.

This chain connects TRBV5-1 to TRBJ1-1; no reliable D call. Germline CDR1 SGHRS, CDR2 YFSETQ. The V end lost 2 bases, the J end lost 1 base, and 9 bases lay between the germline ends. The CDR3 length is 14 residues. This chain's CDR3 is CASSLRAGNTEAFF. As DNA, the CDR3 is TGCGCCAGCAGCTTACGGGCGGGGAACACTGAAGCTTTCTTT. Filled out from reference TRBV5-1 and TRBJ1-1, the complete variable domain reads KAGVTQTPRYLIKTRGQQVTLSCSPISGHRSVSWYQQTPGQGLQFLFEYFSETQRNKGNFPGRFSGRQFSNSRSEMNVSTLELGDSALYLCASSLRAGNTEAFFGQGTRLTVV.

This rearrangement joins TRBV30 to TRBJ1-5, with D possibly matching TRBD1 (6 bases). The V end lost 4 bases, the J end lost 7 bases, and 20 bases lay between the germline ends. Per the germline V gene, CDR1 is GTSNPN and CDR2 is SVGIG (reference sequence). The CDR3 loop spans 15 amino acids. Written as DNA, the CDR3 is TGTGCCTGGACTCCAGGACAGATACTTCCCCAGCCCCAGCATTTT. It translates to CAWTPGQILPQPQHF.

The V and J genes are TRBV15 and TRBJ2-7, with TRBD1 matching 9 bases. Per the germline V gene, CDR1 is LNHNV and CDR2 is YYDKDF (reference sequence). The CDR3 loop spans 14 amino acids. After removal of 5 bases from V and 5 bases from J, the junction contained 7 bases not matched to a gene. In nucleotides, the CDR3 is TGTGCCACCAGCGTCGGGGGGACAGGGAACGAGCAGTACTTC. Encoded protein: CATSVGGTGNEQYF.

This sequence joins TRBV29-1 and TRBJ2-7; 11 positions agree with TRBD1. The V gene end was trimmed by 7 bases and the J gene end by 6 bases; junction bases not matched to a gene: 5. The germline CDR1 and CDR2 sequences are SQVTM and ANQGSEA. The CDR3 spans 12 residues. Here the CDR3 DNA reads TGCAGCGCTGGGACAGGGGGGTCCGAGCAGTACTTC. As protein: CSAGTGGSEQYF.

The V and J genes are TRBV9 and TRBJ1-4; tentative D call: TRBD1 (5 bases). CDR3 length: 13 residues. Per the germline V gene, CDR1 is SGDLS and CDR2 is YYNGEE. V lost 7 bases, J lost 2 bases, and 9 bases lay in between. The CDR3 DNA follows: TGTGCCAGCCAGCGGGGGACTAATGAAAAACTGTTTTTT. The encoded protein is CASQRGTNEKLFF.

The gene calls are TRBV6-8 and TRBJ2-7, with a possible D match to TRBD1 (6 bases). Per germline, CDR1 MNHGY and CDR2 SAAAGT. The CDR3 has 14 amino acids. V was cut by 7 bases and J by 0 bases, with 13 bases left in between. In DNA form, the CDR3 reads TGTGCCAGCACCCAGGGGCCAAACTCCTACGAGCAGTACTTC. Its translation is CASTQGPNSYEQYF.

V usage is TRBV15 and J usage is TRBJ2-1; TRBD1 matches 8 bases. Germline V gene sequence: CDR1 LNHNV, CDR2 YYDKDF (reference sequence). V lost 1 base and J lost 0; bases outside the gene matches: 20. The CDR3 covers 22 residues. CDR3 amino acids: CATSRVVGLGTGYLSSYNEQFF. CDR3 DNA sequence: TGTGCCACCAGCAGAGTAGTCGGTCTGGGGACAGGTTATCTCAGCTCCTACAATGAGCAGTTCTTC. The whole variable domain, filled in from reference TRBV15 and TRBJ2-1, reads DAMVIQNPRYQVTQFGKPVTLSCSQTLNHNVMYWYQQKSSQAPKLLFHYYDKDFNNEADTPDNFQSRRPNTSFCFLDIRSPGLGDTAMYLCATSRVVGLGTGYLSSYNEQFFGPGTRLTVL.

The chain couples TRBV7-6 to TRBJ2-1; D is perhaps TRBD1 (6 bases). Germline loops: CDR1 SGHVS, CDR2 FNYEAQ. The V end lost 6 bases, the J end lost 7 bases, and 22 bases lay between the germline ends. This CDR3 comprises 16 residues. The CDR3 protein is CASSILTGPPRNEQFF. The CDR3 DNA follows: TGTGCCAGCAGTATATTAACAGGGCCCCCCCGGAATGAGCAGTTCTTC. The variable domain in full, completed from reference TRBV7-6 and TRBJ2-1, reads GAGVSQSPRYKVTKRGQDVALRCDPISGHVSLYWYRQALGQGPEFLTYFNYEAQQDKSGLPNDRFSAERPEGSISTLTIQRTEQRDSAMYRCASSILTGPPRNEQFFGPGTRLTVL.

The rearrangement uses TRBV29-1 and TRBJ1-2; a weak D match, TRBD1 (6 bases). With 3 bases removed from V and 5 bases from J, the gap between germline ends came to 19 bases. Per germline, CDR1 SQVTM and CDR2 ANQGSEA. This CDR3 contains 15 residues. CDR3 in DNA: TGCAGCGTTGACGACGTCGCTCCGGACAGTTATGGCTACACCTTC. Residues: CSVDDVAPDSYGYTF.

The rearrangement uses TRBV19 and TRBJ2-1, with D maybe TRBD2 (6 bases). Trimming cost V 3 bases and J 6 bases, with 12 bases left between them. The CDR3 is 14 residues long. Germline V CDR1 and CDR2: LNHDA, SQIVND (reference sequence). DNA of the CDR3: TGTGCCAGTAGTATGGACGGGACTCTCAATGAGCAGTTCTTC. Encoded protein: CASSMDGTLNEQFF.

This rearrangement joins TRBV11-3 to TRBJ2-7; the match to TRBD2 covers 8 bases. The length of the CDR3 is 14 residues. Germline V lookup: CDR1 SGHNT, CDR2 YENEEA. The J segment lost 4 bases and the V segment lost 4 bases, leaving 6 bases of the junction unmatched. The CDR3 sequence is CASSSGTSPYEQYF. CDR3 DNA sequence: TGTGCCAGCAGCTCAGGGACTAGTCCGTACGAGCAGTACTTC.

This rearrangement joins TRBV5-1 to TRBJ1-2; 9 bases fit TRBD1. The CDR3 length is 14 residues. With 4 bases clipped from V and 6 bases from J, the junction kept 7 bases outside the gene matches. The germline V gene encodes CDR1 SGHRS and CDR2 YFSETQ. DNA of the CDR3: TGCGCCAGCAGCCCCGGACAGGGGAGGAATGGCTACACCTTC. Translating gives CASSPGQGRNGYTF. Looking up the rest from reference TRBV5-1 and TRBJ1-2 gives the full variable domain: KAGVTQTPRYLIKTRGQQVTLSCSPISGHRSVSWYQQTPGQGLQFLFEYFSETQRNKGNFPGRFSGRQFSNSRSEMNVSTLELGDSALYLCASSPGQGRNGYTFGSGTRLTVV.

The V and J genes are TRBV19 and TRBJ1-3; D may be TRBD1 (5 bases). This CDR3 spans 17 amino acids. V gave up 5 bases and J gave up 4 bases, with 21 bases separating them. The germline V gene has CDR1 LNHDA and CDR2 SQIVND (reference sequence). The CDR3 nucleotides are TGTGCCAGTAGTGTTAATACAGGCCACCGACCCGGAAACACCATATATTTT. It encodes CASSVNTGHRPGNTIYF.

The chain joins TRBV6-8 to TRBJ1-2; D unclear. Trimming left V 9 bases short and J 0 bases short, with 14 bases between. In germline, CDR1 is MNHGY, CDR2 SAAAGT. The CDR3 sequence is 14 residues long. In DNA, the CDR3 is TGTGCCAGTACTCATTCGACATCTAACTATGGCTACACCTTC. Translated, it gives CASTHSTSNYGYTF.

The genes are TRBV28 and TRBJ1-5; no firm D call. Deletions cut 6 bases from V and 3 bases from J, with 9 bases between. CDR3 length equals 13 residues. Germline V CDR1 and CDR2: MDHEN, SYDVKM. CDR3 nucleotide sequence: TGTGCCAGCAGCCCACGGAACAATCAGCCCCAGCATTTT. Amino acid sequence: CASSPRNNQPQHF.

The gene calls are TRBV19 and TRBJ1-2, with D unclear. Trimming pared 4 bases from V and 6 bases from J, leaving 15 bases between. The CDR3 runs 14 residues. Germline-derived CDR1 and CDR2 are LNHDA and SQIVND (reference sequence). This CDR3 reads CASSTNGERNGYTF. Here the CDR3 DNA reads TGTGCCAGTAGTACCAATGGGGAACGTAATGGCTACACCTTC.

The CDR3 protein is CASKGRSSGYTF. In DNA form, the CDR3 reads TGTGCCAGCAAAGGGCGATCTAGTGGCTACACCTTC. V usage is TRBV6-8 and J usage is TRBJ1-2; D unclear. This CDR3 has 12 residues. V was cut by 7 bases and J by 7 bases, with 13 bases left in between. CDR1 is MNHGY, CDR2 SAAAGT, per germline.

The rearrangement links TRBV11-3 to TRBJ2-1; a weak D match, TRBD2 (6 bases). The germline V gene has CDR1 SGHNT and CDR2 YENEEA. Trimming took off 5 bases at V and 0 bases at J, with 17 bases between the two ends. CDR3 length: 17 residues. The CDR3 protein is CASSRVTGLLSYNEQFF. CDR3 nucleotide sequence: TGTGCCAGCAGCCGGGTAACGGGACTCCTCTCCTACAATGAGCAGTTCTTC.

This sequence joins TRBV6-8 and TRBJ2-7, with 7 positions matching TRBD2. Germline V gene sequence: CDR1 MNHGY, CDR2 SAAAGT. Unmatched junction bases numbered 12, after V lost 6 bases and J lost 1 base. There are 16 residues in the CDR3. The CDR3 DNA reads TGTGCCAGCAGAGGGGCCCAGGCGGGGGATTCCTACGAGCAGTACTTC. Protein: CASRGAQAGDSYEQYF.

This clone counts as medium-sized (0.01 to 0.1%). The CDR3 region has the DNA TGTGCCAGTAGTTTCGGGACAGGGGGAATGAACACTGAAGCTTTCTTT. Translating gives CASSFGTGGMNTEAFF. The J gene is TRBJ1-1, the V gene TRBV19; 11 bases fit TRBD1. Germline loops: CDR1 LNHDA, CDR2 SQIVND (reference sequence). Trimming removed 5 bases from V and 0 bases from J; junction bases left unmatched: 5. CDR3 length: 16 amino acids.

The rearrangement uses TRBV28 and TRBJ1-4; D is unclear. Germline V gene sequence: CDR1 MDHEN, CDR2 SYDVKM. This CDR3 is built from 13 residues. Trimming stripped 5 bases from V and 11 bases from J, with 15 bases between. In DNA form, the CDR3 reads TGTGCCAGCAGTGGAGACGGTTGGCCGAAACTGTTTTTT. This sequence encodes CASSGDGWPKLFF.

V and J are TRBV5-1 and TRBJ1-2; TRBD1 agrees at 7 bases. The germline V gene encodes CDR1 SGHRS and CDR2 YFSETQ. This CDR3 has 15 residues. V was clipped by 4 bases and J by 5 bases; unmatched bases: 11. The CDR3: CASSSSRGMLYGYTF. CDR3 in DNA: TGCGCCAGCAGCAGCTCCAGGGGGATGTTATATGGCTACACCTTC.